Below are 22 T cell receptor beta chains sequenced from a single sample in a study of blood T cell repertoires in COVID-19. TCRdb keeps only in-frame clones here, not all; method: immunoSEQ multiplex PCR. The table has roughly 120,000 clones, around 89% seen once; the top ten hold around 1.1%. The sequencing input was peripheral blood. The receptors were gathered from a human donor in a cohort sampled during active COVID-19.

The chain employs TRBV6-6 and TRBJ1-2, with 9 bases lining up with TRBD1. Germline values: CDR1 MNHNY, CDR2 SVGAGI (reference sequence). The CDR3 covers 12 residues. The J segment lost 8 bases and the V segment lost 6 bases, leaving 4 bases of the junction unmatched. CDR3 DNA sequence: TGTGCCAGCAGCCGGGACAGGGAAGGCTACACCTTC. It yields the protein CASSRDREGYTF.

This sequence joins TRBV27 and TRBJ2-7; D perhaps matches TRBD1 (5 bases). Trimming took 0 bases from V and 4 from J, leaving 7 bases between them. Germline CDR1 is MNHEY and CDR2 is SMNVEV (reference sequence). The CDR3 contains 13 residues. The chain's CDR3 is CASSLSRVYEQYF. In DNA form, the CDR3 reads TGTGCCAGCAGTTTATCCAGGGTATACGAGCAGTACTTC.

The V and J genes are TRBV9 and TRBJ2-3; a weak D match, TRBD2 (5 bases). In germline, CDR1 is SGDLS, CDR2 YYNGEE. The CDR3 totals 16 residues. The V end lost 1 base, the J end lost 1 base, and 13 bases lay between the germline ends. The CDR3 sequence is CASSVSSGWGTDTQYF. CDR3 DNA sequence: TGTGCCAGCAGCGTATCCAGCGGCTGGGGCACAGATACGCAGTATTTT. The variable domain in full, completed from reference TRBV9 and TRBJ2-3, reads DSGVTQTPKHLITATGQRVTLRCSPRSGDLSVYWYQQSLDQGLQFLIQYYNGEERAKGNILERFSAQQFPDLHSELNLSSLELGDSALYFCASSVSSGWGTDTQYFGPGTRLTVL.

V usage is TRBV12-3 or TRBV12-4 and J usage is TRBJ2-5; TRBD2 matches 10 bases. Unmatched junction bases numbered 2, after V lost 6 bases and J lost 4 bases. This CDR3 spans 13 amino acids. The CDR3, as DNA: TGTGCCAGCAGGGAGCGGGGGGGAGAGACCCAGTACTTC. Translated, it gives CASRERGGETQYF.

The genes are TRBV11-2 and TRBJ2-2, with a possible D match to TRBD1 (6 bases). The germline V gene encodes CDR1 SGHAT and CDR2 FQNNGV. CDR3 length equals 15 residues. The V gene lost 2 bases and the J gene lost 0 bases, with 7 bases spanning the gap. The CDR3 DNA is TGTGCCAGCAGCTTAACAGGGACGAACACCGGGGAGCTGTTTTTT. This sequence encodes CASSLTGTNTGELFF.

The rearrangement links TRBV3-1 (or the pseudogene TRBV3-2) to TRBJ1-1; D is perhaps TRBD1 (5 bases). This CDR3 region has 16 residues. The V and J ends lost 0 bases and 4 bases respectively, with 15 bases between them. The germline V gene encodes CDR1 LGHDT and CDR2 YNNKEL (reference sequence). CDR3 region: CASSQDQGGLGTEAFF. CDR3 coding DNA: TGTGCCAGCAGCCAAGATCAGGGCGGCTTGGGCACTGAAGCTTTCTTT.

The chain uses TRBV19 and TRBJ1-5; a possible D gene is TRBD1 (5 bases). Germline V CDR1 and CDR2: LNHDA, SQIVND (reference sequence). This CDR3 contains 14 residues. Trimming removed 3 bases at V and 7 bases at J, with 13 bases between. The CDR3 spells CASSIGQGIQPQHF. The CDR3 DNA follows: TGTGCCAGTAGTATCGGGCAGGGCATCCAGCCCCAGCATTTT.

V and J are TRBV6-5 and TRBJ1-4; 9 nucleotides match TRBD1. This CDR3 is 15 amino acids long. Germline CDR1 is MNHEY and CDR2 is SVGAGI. V was clipped by 0 bases and J by 11 bases; unmatched bases: 7. For the CDR3, the DNA is TGTGCCAGCAGTTACTCTACAGGGGGCGTAGGGAAACTGTTTTTT. As protein: CASSYSTGGVGKLFF.

The CDR3 DNA is TGTGCCAGCAGCGTAGTCGACAGTCCCTCCACAGATACGCAGTATTTT. This encodes CASSVVDSPSTDTQYF. This chain connects TRBV9 to TRBJ2-3, with a weak D call TRBD1 (5 bases). The CDR3 length is 16 residues. Germline values: CDR1 SGDLS, CDR2 YYNGEE. With 0 bases removed from V and 2 bases from J, the gap between germline ends came to 13 bases.

Worth noting for this clone: It is unclear where the CDR3 begins or ends on the DNA, so no DNA is shown, and the CDR3 is as TCRdb lists it. The chain joins TRBV7-3 to TRBJ2-5; the tabulated D call, TRBD1, remains unverified against the DNA. The CDR3 has 13 amino acids, counting both end residues. Germline loops: CDR1 SGHTA, CDR2 FQGTGA. CDR3 in amino acids: CASSFRARATQYF.

This chain joins TRBV2 and TRBJ1-2; D not certain. V lost 8 bases and J 4 bases, leaving 11 bases between the germline ends. The CDR3 is 12 residues long. The germline V gene has CDR1 SNHLY and CDR2 FYNNEI. The CDR3 region has the DNA TGTGCCAGCGGTGGCGGATCCTATGGCTACACCTTC. It specifies CASGGGSYGYTF. The complete variable domain, with remaining parts taken from reference TRBV2 and TRBJ1-2, reads EPEVTQTPSHQVTQMGQEVILRCVPISNHLYFYWYRQILGQKVEFLVSFYNNEISEKSEIFDDQFSVERPDGSNFTLKIRSTKLEDSAMYFCASGGGSYGYTFGSGTRLTVV.

This chain joins TRBV2 and TRBJ1-2; 9 nucleotides match TRBD1. The CDR3 is 13 amino acids. Germline V gene data show CDR1 as SNHLY and CDR2 as FYNNEI. With 6 bases clipped from V and 8 bases from J, the junction kept 7 bases outside the gene matches. This CDR3 is CASSYGQGRGYTF. CDR3 sequence (DNA): TGTGCCAGCAGCTATGGACAGGGGCGAGGCTACACCTTC.

This chain connects TRBV6-2 or TRBV6-3 to TRBJ2-7; 8 bases are a match to TRBD1. Germline V lookup: CDR1 MNHEY, CDR2 SVGEGT. The V and J ends lost 4 bases and 0 bases, in that order; junction bases with no gene match: 8. The CDR3 consists of 16 residues. In DNA, the CDR3 is TGTGCCAGCAGTTCGTGGTGGGACAGGTTCTCCTACGAGCAGTACTTC. Its translation: CASSSWWDRFSYEQYF.

The chain employs TRBV19 and TRBJ2-1; 7 positions agree with TRBD2. V gave up 4 bases and J gave up 6 bases; unmatched junction bases: 9. Looked up from germline, CDR1 is LNHDA and CDR2 is SQIVND (reference sequence). The CDR3 has 15 amino acids. CDR3 loop: CASSTWLAELNEQFF. CDR3 DNA: TGTGCCAGTAGTACCTGGCTAGCGGAGCTCAATGAGCAGTTCTTC.

The rearrangement links TRBV5-1 to TRBJ1-2, with TRBD1 as a possible D gene (6 bases). Deletions cut 6 bases from V and 8 bases from J, with 23 bases between. Germline-derived CDR1 and CDR2 are SGHRS and YFSETQ. The CDR3 loop spans 15 amino acids. CDR3 sequence: CASTMGQSGLEGYTF. The CDR3 DNA reads TGCGCCAGCACCATGGGACAATCCGGATTAGAAGGCTACACCTTC.

The J gene is TRBJ2-1, the V gene TRBV11-1, with 7 bases fitting TRBD1. The CDR3 consists of 15 residues. CDR1 is SGHAT, CDR2 FQDESV, per germline (reference sequence). V lost 8 bases and J lost 6; bases outside the gene matches: 13. The CDR3 nucleotides read TGTGCCAGCGGACCGGACAGGCCTGTGGGCAATGAGCAGTTCTTC. It specifies CASGPDRPVGNEQFF.

The chain joins TRBV19 to TRBJ1-2, with TRBD1 matching 8 bases. CDR3 length: 15 amino acids. V was clipped by 7 bases and J by 3 bases; unmatched bases: 10. The germline CDR1 and CDR2 sequences are LNHDA and SQIVND (reference sequence). The CDR3 nucleotides are TGTGCCAGTACCACCGAACAGGGGGTGGACTATGGCTACACCTTC. It codes for CASTTEQGVDYGYTF.

The J gene is TRBJ2-7, the V gene TRBV6-5; 10 bases are a match to TRBD1. This CDR3 region has 15 residues. The junction had 10 bases not matched to a gene; V was cut back by 2 bases and J by 9 bases. Per the germline V gene, CDR1 is MNHEY and CDR2 is SVGAGI. In nucleotides, the CDR3 is TGTGCCAGCAGTTACATTGGACAGGGGGTGTTTGGGCAGTACTTC. Translating it yields CASSYIGQGVFGQYF.

The V and J genes are TRBV2 and TRBJ2-1; 15 bases match TRBD2. This CDR3 contains 18 residues. Trimming cost V 7 bases and J 9 bases; bases outside gene matches: 16. Germline CDR1 is SNHLY and CDR2 is FYNNEI. In DNA, the CDR3 is TGTGCCAGCAAGTCTGGGGGACTAGCGGGAGGCACCCTCGGTGAGCAGTTCTTC. Translating gives CASKSGGLAGGTLGEQFF. Complete variable domain (other parts from reference TRBV2 and TRBJ2-1): EPEVTQTPSHQVTQMGQEVILRCVPISNHLYFYWYRQILGQKVEFLVSFYNNEISEKSEIFDDQFSVERPDGSNFTLKIRSTKLEDSAMYFCASKSGGLAGGTLGEQFFGPGTRLTVL.

This clone was observed a handful of times. The V call is TRBV6-6, the J call TRBJ2-7; D perhaps matches TRBD1 (5 bases). V lost 4 bases and J lost 6, with 22 bases in between. The germline V gene has CDR1 MNHNY and CDR2 SVGAGI (reference sequence). CDR3 size: 16 residues. CDR3: CASSWMRQSFSGEQYF. The CDR3 DNA follows: TGTGCCAGCAGTTGGATGAGACAGTCGTTCTCGGGCGAGCAGTACTTC.

The genes are TRBV19 and TRBJ1-4; TRBD1 agrees at 11 bases. Germline lookup yields CDR1 LNHDA and CDR2 SQIVND (reference sequence). CDR3 size: 12 residues. With V trimmed by 6 bases and J by 10 bases, 1 base remained unmatched. CDR3 protein: CASRGTGGKLFF. The CDR3 region has the DNA TGTGCCAGTAGAGGGACAGGGGGAAAACTGTTTTTT.

Points on this clone: Relative to the germline gene, one junction end is altered; a read error may explain this. V and J are TRBV2 and TRBJ2-1, with TRBD1 matching 8 bases. CDR1 is SNHLY, CDR2 FYNNEI, per germline. The CDR3 runs to 12 residues. CDR3 bases: TGTGCCAGCAGCCCCGGACAGGGTAGAGAAATCTTC. Translation gives CASSPGQGREIF. Full variable domain (missing parts from reference TRBV2 and TRBJ2-1): EPEVTQTPSHQVTQMGQEVILRCVPISNHLYFYWYRQILGQKVEFLVSFYNNEISEKSEIFDDQFSVERPDGSNFTLKIRSTKLEDSAMYFCASSPGQGREIFGPGTRLTVL.